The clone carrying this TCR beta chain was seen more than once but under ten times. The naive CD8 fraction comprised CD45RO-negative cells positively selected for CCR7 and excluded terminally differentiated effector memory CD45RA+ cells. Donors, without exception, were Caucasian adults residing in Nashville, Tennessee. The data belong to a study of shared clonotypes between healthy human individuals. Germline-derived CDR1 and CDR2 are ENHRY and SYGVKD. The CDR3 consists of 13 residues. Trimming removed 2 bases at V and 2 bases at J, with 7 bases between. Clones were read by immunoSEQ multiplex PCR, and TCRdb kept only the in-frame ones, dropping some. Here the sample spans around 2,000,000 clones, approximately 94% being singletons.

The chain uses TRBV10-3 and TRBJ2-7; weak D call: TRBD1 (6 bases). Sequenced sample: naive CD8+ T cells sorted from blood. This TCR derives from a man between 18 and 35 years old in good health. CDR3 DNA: TGTGCCATCAGTGAGGGACAGACCTACGAGCAGTACTTC. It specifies CAISEGQTYEQYF.